This T cell receptor (beta chain) originates from a study of blood T cell repertoires in COVID-19. In the source study's methods: Amplified reference gene primers provided the basis for estimating nucleated cell counts. Clones were sequenced by immunoSEQ multiplex PCR, and TCRdb holds only the in-frame ones, with some missing. That table supplies the V and J calls and clone size; D and trimming were determined from the DNA. The table has 150,000 to 200,000 clones, around 87% seen once. The sample holds a few counts of this clone. Sequencing input: peripheral blood. This sequence was found in a man in his forties with active or convalescent COVID-19.

CDR3 sequence: CTFDQNYGYTF. The CDR3 region has the DNA TGCACCTTTGATCAGAACTATGGCTACACCTTC. The chain joins TRBV20-1 to TRBJ1-2; no clear D gene. In germline, CDR1 is DFQATT, CDR2 SNEGSKA (reference sequence). The CDR3 is 11 residues long.